The 3 T cell receptor beta chains below come from one sample, sequenced in a study of T cell responses to AZD1222 COVID-19 vaccine. Measured with immunoSEQ multiplex PCR; TCRdb has only the in-frame clones, and not every one. Of about 85,000 clones listed, less than 90% are singletons. The material was peripheral blood, obtained on day 0 of AZD1222 vaccination. The source of these receptors is an adult in good health.

V and J are TRBV3-1 (or the pseudogene TRBV3-2) and TRBJ1-2, with D possibly being TRBD1 (6 bases). Looked up from germline, CDR1 is LGHDT and CDR2 is YNNKEL (reference sequence). Trimming shortened V by 4 bases and J by 4 bases, and 10 bases separated the two germline ends. The CDR3 spans 13 residues. For the CDR3, the DNA is TGTGCCAGCAGCCCGGACAGCACCTATGGCTACACCTTC. This sequence encodes CASSPDSTYGYTF.

The chain recombines TRBV5-5 with TRBJ1-3; TRBD1 is a possible D gene (6 bases). The CDR3 contains 15 residues. Looked up from germline, CDR1 is SGHKS and CDR2 is YYEKEE (reference sequence). Trimming left V 5 bases short and J 0 bases short, with 12 bases between. The CDR3 DNA follows: TGTGCCAGCAGTTACATACAGGGCTCTGGAAACACCATATATTTT. Its translation: CASSYIQGSGNTIYF.

The gene calls are TRBV19 and TRBJ2-1; unclear D gene. Germline CDR1 is LNHDA and CDR2 is SQIVND (reference sequence). This CDR3 is 16 amino acids long. V lost 0 bases and J lost 0, with 9 bases in between. The CDR3 sequence: CASSIEGLGSYNEQFF. The CDR3 region has the DNA TGTGCCAGTAGTATAGAGGGTTTGGGCTCCTACAATGAGCAGTTCTTC. Full variable domain (outside the CDR3, taken from reference TRBV19 and TRBJ2-1): DGGITQSPKYLFRKEGQNVTLSCEQNLNHDAMYWYRQDPGQGLRLIYYSQIVNDFQKGDIAEGYSVSREKKESFPLTVTSAQKNPTAFYLCASSIEGLGSYNEQFFGPGTRLTVL.